This TCR beta chain appears in the sequencing data of a study of CD8+CD57+ T cells in acquired aplastic anemia (dated by TCRdb to about 2018). Concerning the study at large: A mean of 3.2 ug of DNA, ranging from roughly 0.2 to 27.4 ug, was extracted from sorted CD4+ and CD8+ cells.

Profiling of TCR beta VDJ combinations and CDR3 sequences used genomic DNA as the template. TCR repertoire sequencing was run on an Illumina HiSeq 2000. In the original analysis: Repertoires were assessed using TRBV/TRBJ rearrangement plots, CDR3 size and DJ length profiles, and Simpson's diversity index. The most abundant DNA sequence in the deep sequencing data was taken as the immunodominant clone. CDR3 amino acid sequences were screened for sharing across subjects and were compared with published repertoires and the VDJdb database. Through fastp at Q25 and MiXCR, TCRdb rebuilt clones from the public reads, retaining in-frame beta chains. All rows with the same CDR3 protein become a single entry with the most common DNA and genes. TCRdb's processing, not the study's, gives the V and J calls here. The sample includes 150,000 to 200,000 distinct CDR3 sequences, with 64% observed a single time. The ten biggest clones cover more than 45% of the sample.

The study deep-sequenced TCR repertoires of sorted CD4+ and CD8+ blood T cells from severe aplastic anemia patients and healthy subjects. Ficoll-Paque density gradient centrifugation was used to isolate peripheral blood mononuclear cells. Before DNA was extracted, CD4+ and CD8+ T cells were sorted using either FACS or magnetic beads. As concerns this clonotype: Its antigen is not yet known. Base qualities are not at hand, and no much larger clone is one base apart.

Looking up the germline V gene yields CDR1 KGHDR and CDR2 SFDVKD. V and J are truncated by 9 bases and 7 bases respectively, leaving an intervening sequence of 5 bases. Counted from cysteine to phenylalanine, this CDR3 has 9 amino acids. Only the CDR3 DNA stays, 27 bases, in frame from base 1. Overall study results and their limits: Roughly 29 CD8+ CDR3 sequences were found in both patients and controls but appeared to be highly expressed in patients and within the immunodominant clones of the patients. Patients and healthy controls showed no significant difference in CD8+ Simpson's diversity (P=0.060).

The sequenced sample consisted of sorted CD4+, CD8+, or CD8+CD57+ T cells (not recorded which) from PBMCs. This chain is built from TRBV24-1 and TRBJ2-5; confidence is insufficient to name the D gene. The TCR comes from a human donor with severe aplastic anemia or a healthy control (not recorded which). The nucleotide sequence reads TGTGCCACCCAACGGACCCAGTACTTC. The encoded protein is CATQRTQYF.